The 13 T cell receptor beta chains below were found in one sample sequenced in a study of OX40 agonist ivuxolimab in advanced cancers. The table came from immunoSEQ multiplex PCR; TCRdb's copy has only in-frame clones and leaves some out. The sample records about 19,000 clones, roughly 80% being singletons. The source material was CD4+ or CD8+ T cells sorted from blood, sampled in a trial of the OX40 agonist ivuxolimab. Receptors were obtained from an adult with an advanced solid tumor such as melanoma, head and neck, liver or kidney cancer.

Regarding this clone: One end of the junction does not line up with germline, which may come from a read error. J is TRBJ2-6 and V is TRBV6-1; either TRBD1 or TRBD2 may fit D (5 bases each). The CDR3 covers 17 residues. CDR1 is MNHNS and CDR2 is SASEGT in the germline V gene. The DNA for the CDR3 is TGTGCCATCAGTGCTGGGGGAGACAGCTCTGGGGCCAACGTCCTGACTTTC. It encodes CAISAGGDSSGANVLTF.

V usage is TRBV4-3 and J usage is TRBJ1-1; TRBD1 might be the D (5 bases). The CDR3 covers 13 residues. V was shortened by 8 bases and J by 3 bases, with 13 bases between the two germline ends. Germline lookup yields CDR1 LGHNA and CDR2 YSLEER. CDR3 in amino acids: CASSRGVDTEAFF. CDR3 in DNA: TGCGCCAGCTCTAGGGGCGTAGACACTGAAGCTTTCTTT.

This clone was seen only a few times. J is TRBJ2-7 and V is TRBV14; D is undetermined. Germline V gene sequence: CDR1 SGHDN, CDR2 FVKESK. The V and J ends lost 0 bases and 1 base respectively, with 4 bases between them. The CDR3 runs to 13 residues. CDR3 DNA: TGTGCCAGCAGCCAAGAGGTATCCTACGAGCAGTACTTC. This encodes CASSQEVSYEQYF.

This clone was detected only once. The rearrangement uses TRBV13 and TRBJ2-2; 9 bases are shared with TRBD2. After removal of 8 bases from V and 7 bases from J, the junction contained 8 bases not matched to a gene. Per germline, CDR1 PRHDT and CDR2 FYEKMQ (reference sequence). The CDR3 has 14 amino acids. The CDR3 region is CASRQRGDGGELFF. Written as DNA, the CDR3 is TGTGCCAGCCGTCAGCGGGGGGACGGCGGGGAGCTGTTTTTT. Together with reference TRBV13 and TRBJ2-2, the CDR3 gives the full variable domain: AAGVIQSPRHLIKEKRETATLKCYPIPRHDTVYWYQQGPGQDPQFLISFYEKMQSDKGSIPDRFSAQQFSDYHSELNMSSLELGDSALYFCASRQRGDGGELFFGEGSRLTVL.

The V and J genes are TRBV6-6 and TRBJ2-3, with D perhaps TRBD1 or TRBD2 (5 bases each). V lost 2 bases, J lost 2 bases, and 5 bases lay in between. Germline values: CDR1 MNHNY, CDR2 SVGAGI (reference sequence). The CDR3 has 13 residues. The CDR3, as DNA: TGTGCCAGCAGTTACGGGACCACAGATACGCAGTATTTT. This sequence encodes CASSYGTTDTQYF.

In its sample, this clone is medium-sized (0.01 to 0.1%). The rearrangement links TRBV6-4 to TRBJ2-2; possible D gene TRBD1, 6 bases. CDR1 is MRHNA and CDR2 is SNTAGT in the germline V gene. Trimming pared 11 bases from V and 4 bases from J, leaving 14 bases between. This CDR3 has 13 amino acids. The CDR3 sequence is CAGWTAFTGELFF. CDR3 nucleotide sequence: TGTGCCGGGTGGACAGCTTTCACCGGGGAGCTGTTTTTT.

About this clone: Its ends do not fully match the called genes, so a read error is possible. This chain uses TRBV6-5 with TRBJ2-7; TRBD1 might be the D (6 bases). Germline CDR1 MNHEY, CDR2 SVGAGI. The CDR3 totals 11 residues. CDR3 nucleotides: TGTGCCAGCAGTTACCCGGACAGTGTGGGATTC. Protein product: CASSYPDSVGF.

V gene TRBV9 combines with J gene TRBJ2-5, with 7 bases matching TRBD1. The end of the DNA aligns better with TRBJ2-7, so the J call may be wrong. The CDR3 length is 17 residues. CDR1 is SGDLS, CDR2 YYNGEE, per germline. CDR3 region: CASSETGTARSSYEQYF. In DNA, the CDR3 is TGTGCCAGCAGTGAGACTGGGACAGCCAGGAGCTCCTACGAGCAGTACTTC.

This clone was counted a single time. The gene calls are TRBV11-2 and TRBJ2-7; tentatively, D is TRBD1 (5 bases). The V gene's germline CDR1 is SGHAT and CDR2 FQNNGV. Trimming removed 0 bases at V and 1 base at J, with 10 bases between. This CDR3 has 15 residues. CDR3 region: CASSLDDRPSYEQYF. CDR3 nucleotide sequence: TGTGCCAGCAGCTTAGATGACAGACCATCCTACGAGCAGTACTTC.

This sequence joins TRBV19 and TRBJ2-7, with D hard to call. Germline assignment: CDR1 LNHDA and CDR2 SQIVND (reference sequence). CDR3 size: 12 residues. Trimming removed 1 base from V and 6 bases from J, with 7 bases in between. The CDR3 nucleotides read TGTGCCAGTAGTATAGGTAATAGCGAGCAGTACTTC. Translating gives CASSIGNSEQYF.

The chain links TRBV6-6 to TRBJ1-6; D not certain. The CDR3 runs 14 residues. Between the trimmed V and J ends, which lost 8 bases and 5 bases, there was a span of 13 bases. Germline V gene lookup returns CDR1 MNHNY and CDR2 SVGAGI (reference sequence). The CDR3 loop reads CASVSRTDNSPLHF. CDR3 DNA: TGTGCCAGCGTTAGTCGGACGGATAATTCACCCCTCCACTTT.

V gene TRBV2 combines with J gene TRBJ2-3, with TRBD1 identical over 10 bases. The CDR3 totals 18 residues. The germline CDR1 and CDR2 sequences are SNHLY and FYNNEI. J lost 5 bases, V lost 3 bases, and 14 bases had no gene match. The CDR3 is CASSDPTGQGTFGDTQYF. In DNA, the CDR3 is TGTGCCAGCAGTGACCCGACGGGACAGGGGACGTTTGGAGATACGCAGTATTTT.

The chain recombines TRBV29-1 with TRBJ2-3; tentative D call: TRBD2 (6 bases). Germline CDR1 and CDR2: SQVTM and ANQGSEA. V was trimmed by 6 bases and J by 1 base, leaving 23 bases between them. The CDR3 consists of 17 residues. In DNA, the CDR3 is TGCAGCGTCGACGATCCTAATTGGGGACTCGGCACAGATACGCAGTATTTT. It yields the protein CSVDDPNWGLGTDTQYF.